This TCR beta chain was captured by sequencing in a study of cytomegalovirus exposure and HLA in healthy donors. V trimming: 6 bases; J trimming: 9 bases; junction bases outside the gene matches: 8. This CDR3 spans 12 amino acids. For this clone: Its antigen is undetermined.

General observations from the study: CMV serostatus was the only immune exposure information that was available.

Each donor was nominally healthy when sampled (though unrecorded immune exposures were likely). With 60 Vbeta and 13 Jbeta primers, the PCR was carried out. Clones were sequenced by immunoSEQ multiplex PCR, and TCRdb holds only the in-frame ones, with some missing. The repertoire holds approximately 150,000 clones, 64% seen once, with around 3% in the top ten. This clonotype was obtained from a woman aged 30 to 39 in good health and CMV-seropositive. Sequenced: PBMCs. The chain uses TRBV23-1 and TRBJ2-7, with 7 bases fitting TRBD1. TRBV23-1 is annotated as an ORF whose role is uncertain. The CDR3, as DNA: TGCGCCAGCAGCATTGACAGGGACGTGCAGTACTTC. It translates to CASSIDRDVQYF.